The clone carrying this T cell receptor (beta chain) was observed a few times. The CDR3 extends over 11 amino acids. From germline, CDR1 is LNHDA and CDR2 SQIVND (reference sequence). V lost 10 bases, J lost 11 bases, and 17 bases lay in between. Sequencing was performed with immunoSEQ multiplex PCR; in TCRdb, only in-frame clones are kept and a portion is missing. Here the sample spans around 200,000 clones, 83% being singletons. The data belong to a study of blood T cell repertoires in COVID-19. Sequenced sample: peripheral blood. The clonotype was recovered from a woman between 40 and 55 years old with acute or convalescent COVID-19. The J gene is TRBJ1-1, the V gene TRBV19, with a weak D call TRBD1 (6 bases). CDR3 sequence (DNA): TGTGCCACCACGACAGGCCCCCAGGCTTTCTTT. Translation: CATTTGPQAFF.